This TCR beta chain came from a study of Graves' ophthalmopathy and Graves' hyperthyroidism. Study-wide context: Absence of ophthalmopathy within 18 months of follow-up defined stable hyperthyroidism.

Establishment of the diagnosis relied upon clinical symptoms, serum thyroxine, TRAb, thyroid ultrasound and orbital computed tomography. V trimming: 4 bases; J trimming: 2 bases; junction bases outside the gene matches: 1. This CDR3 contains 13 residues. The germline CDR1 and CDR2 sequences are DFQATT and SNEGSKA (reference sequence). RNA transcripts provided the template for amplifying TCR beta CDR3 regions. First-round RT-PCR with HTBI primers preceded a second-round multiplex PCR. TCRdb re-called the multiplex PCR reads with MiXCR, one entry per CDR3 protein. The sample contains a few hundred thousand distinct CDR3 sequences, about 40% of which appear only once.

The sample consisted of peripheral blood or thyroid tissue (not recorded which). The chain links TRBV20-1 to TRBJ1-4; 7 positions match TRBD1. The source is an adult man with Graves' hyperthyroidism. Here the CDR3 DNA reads TGCAGTGCTACACAGGGGACTAATGAAAAACTGTTTTTT. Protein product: CSATQGTNEKLFF.